These T cell receptor beta chains were read from a single sample in a study of blood T cell repertoires in COVID-19. Profiling relied on immunoSEQ multiplex PCR, and the TCRdb table lists in-frame clones only, not all of them. The table includes fewer than 110,000 clones, more than 70% detected once. Source material: peripheral blood. These receptors were obtained from a man between 40 and 49 years old with active or convalescent COVID-19. The CDR3 runs from the conserved cysteine through the conserved F or W. A D gene is named only where the DNA matches it firmly. Clone size is stated in some rows and not others, as once, few, many or a class when expanded.

clone_size: .
v_call: TRBV5-1
j_call: TRBJ2-7
d_call: .
cdr3_aa: CASSPDVASGTGGYF
cdr3_nt: .

clone_size: .
v_call: TRBV15
j_call: TRBJ1-2
d_call: TRBD1
cdr3_aa: CATSRDDRAANYGYTF
cdr3_nt: TGTGCCACCAGCAGAGATGACAGGGCAGCTAACTATGGCTACACCTTC

clone_size: once
v_call: TRBV28
j_call: TRBJ1-1
d_call: .
cdr3_aa: CASSLSRREGAFF
cdr3_nt: TGTGCCAGCAGTTTATCTCGACGCGAGGGAGCTTTCTTT

clone_size: .
v_call: TRBV21-1
j_call: TRBJ2-3
d_call: .
cdr3_aa: CASSKGGNRSQTSGRGTADTQYF
cdr3_nt: TGTGCCAGCAGCAAAGGAGGAAACAGGAGTCAGACTAGCGGGAGGGGAACGGCAGATACGCAGTATTTT

clone_size: .
v_call: TRBV5-1
j_call: TRBJ1-2
d_call: .
cdr3_aa: CASSLAFKGEGYTF
cdr3_nt: TGCGCCAGCAGCTTGGCCTTCAAGGGGGAGGGCTACACCTTC

clone_size: .
v_call: TRBV28
j_call: TRBJ2-1
d_call: TRBD2
cdr3_aa: CASSYGLADYNEQFF
cdr3_nt: TGTGCCAGCAGCTACGGACTAGCGGACTACAATGAGCAGTTCTTC

clone_size: .
v_call: TRBV28
j_call: TRBJ1-3
d_call: .
cdr3_aa: CASVETGNTIYF
cdr3_nt: TGTGCCAGCGTAGAAACGGGAAACACCATATATTTT

clone_size: once
v_call: TRBV20-1
j_call: TRBJ2-2
d_call: .
cdr3_aa: CSARGRTGELFF
cdr3_nt: TGCAGTGCTCGTGGGCGGACCGGGGAGCTGTTTTTT

clone_size: .
v_call: TRBV21-1
j_call: TRBJ1-6
d_call: .
cdr3_aa: CAAQRRGQLYNSPLHF
cdr3_nt: TGTGCCGCTCAGAGGAGGGGACAGCTGTATAATTCACCCCTCCACTTT

clone_size: .
v_call: TRBV28
j_call: TRBJ1-4
d_call: .
cdr3_aa: CASTAFTGGIGEKLFF
cdr3_nt: TGTGCCAGCACCGCCTTCACCGGGGGGATCGGTGAAAAACTGTTTTTT

clone_size: .
v_call: TRBV6-5
j_call: TRBJ1-6
d_call: .
cdr3_aa: CASRQISNSPLHF
cdr3_nt: TGTGCCAGCAGGCAGATCTCTAATTCACCCCTCCACTTT

clone_size: .
v_call: TRBV6-5
j_call: TRBJ2-5
d_call: TRBD2
cdr3_aa: CATQRTSGIVETQYF
cdr3_nt: TGTGCCACCCAGAGGACTAGCGGGATTGTGGAGACCCAGTACTTC

clone_size: .
v_call: TRBV30
j_call: TRBJ1-2
d_call: TRBD1
cdr3_aa: CAGDRMDGYTF
cdr3_nt: TGTGCCGGGGACAGGATGGATGGCTACACCTTC

clone_size: .
v_call: TRBV7-2
j_call: TRBJ2-2
d_call: TRBD2
cdr3_aa: CASSFRLAGQNTGELFF
cdr3_nt: TGTGCCAGCAGCTTTCGGCTAGCGGGGCAGAACACCGGGGAGCTGTTTTTT

clone_size: .
v_call: TRBV15
j_call: TRBJ2-5
d_call: TRBD1
cdr3_aa: CATRDGTGGRETQYF
cdr3_nt: TGTGCCACCAGAGATGGGACAGGGGGCAGGGAGACCCAGTACTTC

clone_size: .
v_call: TRBV27
j_call: TRBJ2-3
d_call: TRBD2
cdr3_aa: CASSTRLGLVTDTQYF
cdr3_nt: TGTGCCAGCAGCACCCGCTTGGGACTAGTTACGGATACGCAGTATTTT

clone_size: .
v_call: TRBV28
j_call: TRBJ1-4
d_call: TRBD1
cdr3_aa: CASSYPGTGPEKLFF
cdr3_nt: TGTGCCAGCAGCTACCCTGGGACAGGACCCGAAAAACTGTTTTTT

clone_size: .
v_call: TRBV9
j_call: TRBJ2-3
d_call: TRBD2
cdr3_aa: CASSPGAGDGTDTQYF
cdr3_nt: TGTGCCAGCAGCCCAGGAGCGGGAGACGGCACAGATACGCAGTATTTT

clone_size: .
v_call: TRBV27
j_call: TRBJ2-7
d_call: TRBD2
cdr3_aa: CASSHARGREGLEQYF
cdr3_nt: TGTGCCAGCTCCCACGCGAGGGGGCGGGAGGGACTCGAGCAGTACTTC

clone_size: .
v_call: TRBV6-5
j_call: TRBJ2-5
d_call: .
cdr3_aa: CASSWGEVETQYF
cdr3_nt: TGTGCCAGCAGTTGGGGGGAAGTGGAGACCCAGTACTTC

clone_size: .
v_call: TRBV3-1/TRBV3-2
j_call: TRBJ1-1
d_call: .
cdr3_aa: CASSQEPGPGRAFF
cdr3_nt: TGTGCCAGCAGCCAAGAACCGGGCCCAGGGAGGGCTTTCTTT

clone_size: .
v_call: TRBV6-5
j_call: TRBJ2-1
d_call: .
cdr3_aa: CASSYSRETYNEQFF
cdr3_nt: TGTGCCAGCAGTTACTCACGGGAGACCTACAATGAGCAGTTCTTC

clone_size: .
v_call: TRBV6-2/TRBV6-3
j_call: TRBJ1-5
d_call: TRBD1
cdr3_aa: CASSYTPFRDRGNNNQPQHF
cdr3_nt: TGTGCCAGCAGTTACACCCCGTTCCGGGACAGGGGGAATAACAATCAGCCCCAGCATTTT

clone_size: .
v_call: TRBV18
j_call: TRBJ1-3
d_call: .
cdr3_aa: CASSPLMDTIYF
cdr3_nt: TGTGCCAGCTCACCGCTAATGGACACCATATATTTT

clone_size: .
v_call: TRBV7-9
j_call: TRBJ1-2
d_call: TRBD1
cdr3_aa: CASSLGQGLNYGYTF
cdr3_nt: TGTGCCAGCAGCTTAGGACAGGGGCTAAACTATGGCTACACCTTC

clone_size: .
v_call: TRBV30
j_call: TRBJ1-2
d_call: .
cdr3_aa: CAWSVQGASGYTF
cdr3_nt: TGTGCCTGGAGTGTACAAGGGGCTTCGGGCTACACCTTC

clone_size: .
v_call: TRBV7-6
j_call: TRBJ2-7
d_call: .
cdr3_aa: CASSLVSASGYEQYF
cdr3_nt: TGCGCCAGCAGCTTAGTATCCGCTTCGGGCTACGAGCAGTACTTC

clone_size: .
v_call: TRBV18
j_call: TRBJ2-1
d_call: TRBD1
cdr3_aa: CASSRQGADYNEQFF
cdr3_nt: TGTGCCAGCTCGCGACAGGGGGCTGACTACAATGAGCAGTTCTTC

clone_size: .
v_call: TRBV7-9
j_call: TRBJ1-4
d_call: TRBD1
cdr3_aa: CASSVGQGNEKLFF
cdr3_nt: TGTGCCAGCAGCGTCGGACAGGGGAATGAAAAACTGTTTTTT

clone_size: .
v_call: TRBV7-3
j_call: TRBJ2-1
d_call: TRBD2
cdr3_aa: CASSLGLANTYNEQFF
cdr3_nt: TGTGCCAGCAGCTTAGGACTAGCGAATACCTACAATGAGCAGTTCTTC

clone_size: .
v_call: TRBV29-1
j_call: TRBJ2-2
d_call: TRBD1
cdr3_aa: CSGRQGQNTGELFF
cdr3_nt: TGCAGCGGGAGACAGGGGCAGAACACCGGGGAGCTGTTTTTT

clone_size: .
v_call: TRBV28
j_call: TRBJ1-2
d_call: TRBD1
cdr3_aa: CASSLPRGHGYGYTF
cdr3_nt: TGTGCCAGCAGTTTACCCAGGGGGCACGGCTATGGCTACACCTTC

clone_size: .
v_call: TRBV6-5
j_call: TRBJ2-7
d_call: .
cdr3_aa: CASSPRLGPPEF
cdr3_nt: TGTGCCAGCAGTCCCCGACTAGGACCCCCCGAGTTC

clone_size: .
v_call: TRBV5-1
j_call: TRBJ2-1
d_call: TRBD2
cdr3_aa: CASSTGTSREYNEQFF
cdr3_nt: TGCGCCAGCAGCACCGGGACTAGCCGGGAATACAATGAGCAGTTCTTC

clone_size: .
v_call: TRBV28
j_call: TRBJ1-5
d_call: .
cdr3_aa: CASSPGGRQPQHF
cdr3_nt: TGTGCCAGCAGTCCCGGAGGGCGTCAGCCCCAGCATTTT

clone_size: few
v_call: TRBV29-1
j_call: TRBJ1-5
d_call: .
cdr3_aa: CSVEEGGTGPQHF
cdr3_nt: TGCAGCGTTGAAGAGGGGGGGACGGGGCCCCAGCATTTT

clone_size: .
v_call: TRBV28
j_call: TRBJ1-2
d_call: TRBD1
cdr3_aa: CASSLLEGARGYTF
cdr3_nt: TGTGCCAGCAGTTTATTGGAGGGGGCAAGGGGCTACACCTTC